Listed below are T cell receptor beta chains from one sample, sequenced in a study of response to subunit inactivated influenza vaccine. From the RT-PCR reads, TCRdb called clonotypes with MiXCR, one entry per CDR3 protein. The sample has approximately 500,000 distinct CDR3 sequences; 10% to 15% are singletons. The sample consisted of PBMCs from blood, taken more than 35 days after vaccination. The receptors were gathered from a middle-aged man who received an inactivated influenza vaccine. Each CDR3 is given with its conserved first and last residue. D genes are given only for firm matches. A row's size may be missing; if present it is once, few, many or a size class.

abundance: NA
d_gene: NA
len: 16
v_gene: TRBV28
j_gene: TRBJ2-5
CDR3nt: TGTGCCAGCAGCCCGATGCCGACTACAGGGAGGGAGACCCAGTACTTC
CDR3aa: CASSPMPTTGRETQYF

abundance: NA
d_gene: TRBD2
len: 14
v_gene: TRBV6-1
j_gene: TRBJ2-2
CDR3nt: TGTGCCACCAGTCCTAGCGGGATCCCCGGGGAGCTGTTTTTT
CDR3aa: CATSPSGIPGELFF

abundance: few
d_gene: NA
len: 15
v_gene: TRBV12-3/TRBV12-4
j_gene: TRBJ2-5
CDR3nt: TGTGCCAGCAGTTTTTACCTCCCGGGGCAAGAGACCCAGTACTTC
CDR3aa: CASSFYLPGQETQYF

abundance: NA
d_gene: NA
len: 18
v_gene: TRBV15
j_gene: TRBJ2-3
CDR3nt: TGTGCCACCAGCAGAGATCAGGGGCTCCTCCTCGGAGCAGATACGCAGTATTTT
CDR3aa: CATSRDQGLLLGADTQYF

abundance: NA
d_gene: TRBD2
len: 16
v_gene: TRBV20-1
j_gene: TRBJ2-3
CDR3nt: TGCAGTGTCCCGGGACTAGCAGACCTGCAGGGGGATACGCAGTATTTT
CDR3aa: CSVPGLADLQGDTQYF

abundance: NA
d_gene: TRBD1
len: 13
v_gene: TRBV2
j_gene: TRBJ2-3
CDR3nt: TGTGCCAGCAAGGGACAGCCCACAGATACGCAGTATTTT
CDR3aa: CASKGQPTDTQYF

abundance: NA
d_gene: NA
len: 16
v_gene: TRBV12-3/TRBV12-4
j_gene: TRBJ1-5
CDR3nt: TGTGCCAGCAGTACCGGGACACGCGTTAGCAATCAGCCCCAGCATTTT
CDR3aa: CASSTGTRVSNQPQHF

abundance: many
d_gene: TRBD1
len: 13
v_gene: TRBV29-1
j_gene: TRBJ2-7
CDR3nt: TGCAGCGTTACCCGGACAGGGCCATTCGAGCAGTACTTC
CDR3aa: CSVTRTGPFEQYF

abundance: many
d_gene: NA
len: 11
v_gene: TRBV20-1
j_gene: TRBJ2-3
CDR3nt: TGCAGTGCACCAGGTCTGGATACGCAGTATTTT
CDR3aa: CSAPGLDTQYF

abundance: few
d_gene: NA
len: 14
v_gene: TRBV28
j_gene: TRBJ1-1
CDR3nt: TGTGCCAGCAGTTTCTGGCGGTGGAGCACTGAAGCTTTCTTT
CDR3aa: CASSFWRWSTEAFF

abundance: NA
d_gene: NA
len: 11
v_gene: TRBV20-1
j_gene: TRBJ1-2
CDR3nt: TGCAGTGCGGGGGGTAACTATGGCTACACCTTC
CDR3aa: CSAGGNYGYTF

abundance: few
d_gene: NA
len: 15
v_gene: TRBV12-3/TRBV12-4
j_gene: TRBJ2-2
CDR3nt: TGTGCCAGCAGCATAGCGCTAGGGAACACCGGGGAGCTGTTTTTT
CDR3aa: CASSIALGNTGELFF

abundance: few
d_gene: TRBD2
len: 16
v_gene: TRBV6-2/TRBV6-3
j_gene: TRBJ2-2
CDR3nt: TGTGCCAGCAGTTACCTAGCGGGGTTTAATACCGGGGAGCTGTTTTTT
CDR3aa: CASSYLAGFNTGELFF

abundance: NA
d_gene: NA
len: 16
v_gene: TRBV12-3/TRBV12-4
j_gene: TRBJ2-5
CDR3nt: TGTGCCAGCAGTTCCCCTAGATGGGGGGCGAAAGAGACCCAGTACTTC
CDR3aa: CASSSPRWGAKETQYF

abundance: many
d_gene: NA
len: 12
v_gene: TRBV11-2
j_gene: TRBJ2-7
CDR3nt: TGTGCCAGCAGCTTGGAAACCTACGAGCAGTACTTC
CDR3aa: CASSLETYEQYF

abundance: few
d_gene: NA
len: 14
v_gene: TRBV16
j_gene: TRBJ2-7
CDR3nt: TGTGCCAGCAGCCAAGGAAGGATTACTCTCGAGCAGTACTTC
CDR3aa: CASSQGRITLEQYF

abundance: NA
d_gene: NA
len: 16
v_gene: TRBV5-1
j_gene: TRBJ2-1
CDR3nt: TGCGCCAGCACCCCACGCTCAGGAGAGTACAGGGATGAGCAGTTCTTC
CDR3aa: CASTPRSGEYRDEQFF

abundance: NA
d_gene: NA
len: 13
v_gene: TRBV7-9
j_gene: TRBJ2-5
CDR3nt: TGTGCCAGCACGGGGCGGGATCCTGAGACCCAGTACTTC
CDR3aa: CASTGRDPETQYF